The present T cell receptor (beta chain) was sequenced within a study of shared clonotypes between healthy human individuals. Produced via immunoSEQ multiplex PCR; TCRdb's table is partial and in-frame only. Of millions of clones in the sample, about 94% were seen once. Naive-designated CD8 cells lacked CD45RO, were positively enriched for CCR7, and omitted terminally differentiated effector memory CD45RA+ cells. Germline V gene sequence: CDR1 SNHLY, CDR2 FYNNEI. The CDR3 is 19 residues long. The ends were cut back, 3 bases at V and 7 bases at J, with 27 bases in the middle. This TCR was recovered from a man younger than 35 in good health. Source material: naive CD8+ T cells sorted from blood. The rearrangement joins TRBV2 to TRBJ1-4; TRBD1 is a possible D gene (5 bases). CDR3 DNA: TGTGCCAGCAGTGATGGGTTTGGAATAACCCCGGGACCCCCTGAAAAACTGTTTTTT. Amino acid sequence: CASSDGFGITPGPPEKLFF.